Shown below are 17 T cell receptor beta chains from a single sample sequenced in a study of response to subunit inactivated influenza vaccine. One entry per CDR3 protein results from TCRdb running MiXCR on the RT-PCR reads. The sample contains almost 600,000 distinct CDR3 sequences, 14% of which appear only once. The sample was PBMCs from blood, taken 11 to 12 days after vaccination. The receptors stem from a man in his forties or fifties who received an inactivated influenza vaccine.

This clonotype was found a few times. The V gene is TRBV10-3, the J gene TRBJ2-2; 10 nucleotides agree with TRBD1. The CDR3 contains 16 residues. V shed 4 bases and J 0 bases; nucleotides not matched to a gene: 2. Germline V gene data show CDR1 as ENHRY and CDR2 as SYGVKD. In DNA form, the CDR3 reads TGTGCCATCAGTGGGACAGGGGGTTCGAACACCGGGGAGCTGTTTTTT. Translating gives CAISGTGGSNTGELFF.

This clonotype was recorded a few times. The chain has TRBV5-5 and TRBJ1-6, with 8 positions matching TRBD1. This CDR3 comprises 18 residues. From germline, CDR1 is SGHKS and CDR2 YYEKEE (reference sequence). J gave up 4 bases and V 3 bases, and 12 bases lay outside the gene matches. CDR3 DNA sequence: TGTGCCAGCAGCTCACGCCGGGCGGGACAGGCGTATAATTCACCCCTCCACTTT. Protein sequence: CASSSRRAGQAYNSPLHF.

This clonotype showed up just a few times. This rearrangement joins TRBV12-3 or TRBV12-4 to TRBJ2-5; D is perhaps TRBD1 or TRBD2 (5 bases each). The V and J ends lost 6 bases and 5 bases respectively, with 22 bases between them. CDR3 length equals 16 residues. The CDR3 sequence: CASSPLVWGSRETQYF. The DNA for the CDR3 is TGTGCCAGCAGCCCTCTCGTTTGGGGGTCCCGGGAGACCCAGTACTTC.

The chain is built from TRBV20-1 and TRBJ2-7; 9 bases align to TRBD2. CDR3 size: 13 residues. CDR1 and CDR2 (germline): DFQATT, SNEGSKA (reference sequence). V dropped 4 bases and J dropped 2; count of bases not matched to a gene: 3. Here the CDR3 reads CSAKKRGAYEQYF. The CDR3 DNA reads as TGCAGTGCTAAAAAGCGGGGGGCCTACGAGCAGTACTTC.

This clonotype was recorded many times. This chain links TRBV24-1 with TRBJ2-7, with a weak D call TRBD1 (5 bases). Trimming cost V 2 bases and J 6 bases, with 13 bases left between them. The germline V gene encodes CDR1 KGHDR and CDR2 SFDVKD. The CDR3 runs to 14 residues. The CDR3 reads CATSDSAGIGEQYF. The CDR3 region has the DNA TGTGCCACCAGTGATTCCGCAGGGATTGGCGAGCAGTACTTC.

This chain links TRBV4-3 with TRBJ2-3; 8 bases agree with TRBD2. Germline CDR1 reads LGHNA; CDR2 reads YSLEER. The CDR3 is 16 residues long. The J segment lost 2 bases and the V segment lost 1 base, leaving 5 bases of the junction unmatched. CDR3 DNA: TGCGCCAGCAGCCAAGGACCGGGGGGGACCACAGATACGCAGTATTTT. Protein: CASSQGPGGTTDTQYF.

This clonotype was counted a few times. The chain is built from TRBV7-9 and TRBJ2-3; 7 bases line up with TRBD2. The ends lost 1 base at V and 1 base at J; junction bases unmatched: 8. CDR3 length equals 17 residues. Germline lookup yields CDR1 SEHNR and CDR2 FQNEAQ (reference sequence). The CDR3 loop is CASSLVPGREGTDTQYF. CDR3 nucleotides: TGTGCCAGCAGCTTAGTCCCGGGACGGGAGGGCACAGATACGCAGTATTTT.

In this sample, this clonotype turned up a few times. J is TRBJ2-7 and V is TRBV6-2 or TRBV6-3; TRBD1 matches 10 bases. Germline CDR1 is MNHEY and CDR2 is SVGEGT. The CDR3 sequence is 17 residues long. V lost 6 bases and J lost 7; bases outside the gene matches: 18. The CDR3 DNA sequence: TGTGCCAGCAGACCCGCCCGCCGGGACAGGGGTCCCCTGGAGCAGTACTTC. Protein sequence: CASRPARRDRGPLEQYF.

This clonotype was seen many times. The chain couples TRBV5-1 to TRBJ1-1; tentative D call: TRBD1 (6 bases). The ends were cut back, 5 bases at V and 10 bases at J, with 18 bases in the middle. This CDR3 has 13 residues. Germline values: CDR1 SGHRS, CDR2 YFSETQ. The CDR3 DNA sequence: TGCGCCAGCAGTACGCCGCAAGACAGGACAGCTTTCTTT. Amino acids: CASSTPQDRTAFF.

In this sample, this clonotype turned up a few times. The chain couples TRBV28 to TRBJ2-1; no firm D call. The CDR3 is 13 residues long. Trimming stripped 1 base from V and 4 bases from J, with 5 bases between. Germline CDR1 is MDHEN and CDR2 is SYDVKM. The CDR3 bases are TGTGCCAGCAGTTTATTCGGTTACAATGAGCAGTTCTTC. Its protein is CASSLFGYNEQFF. Complete variable domain (other parts from reference TRBV28 and TRBJ2-1): DVKVTQSSRYLVKRTGEKVFLECVQDMDHENMFWYRQDPGLGLRLIYFSYDVKMKEKGDIPEGYSVSREKKERFSLILESASTNQTSMYLCASSLFGYNEQFFGPGTRLTVL.

This clonotype was picked up many times. This chain joins TRBV3-1 and TRBJ2-1; 9 positions agree with TRBD2. Germline V lookup: CDR1 LGHDT, CDR2 YNNKEL (reference sequence). This CDR3 spans 15 amino acids. Germline trimming cut 3 bases from V and 2 bases from J; bases unmatched to any gene: 2. CDR3 nucleotide sequence: TGTGCCAGCAGCCAGACTAGCGGCCCCTACAATGAGCAGTTCTTC. Protein: CASSQTSGPYNEQFF.

This clonotype has more than one count but fewer than ten. V is TRBV11-2 and J is TRBJ2-5; the match to TRBD2 covers 8 bases. V gave up 0 bases and J gave up 3 bases; unmatched junction bases: 3. This CDR3 spans 15 amino acids. CDR1 is SGHAT, CDR2 FQNNGV, per germline. The DNA of the CDR3 is TGTGCCAGCAGCTTAGACGGGGGGGCGGAAGAGACCCAGTACTTC. Amino acid sequence: CASSLDGGAEETQYF.

This clonotype showed up just a few times. The rearrangement uses TRBV20-1 and TRBJ2-5; possible D gene TRBD2, 6 bases. The CDR3 runs 13 residues. Germline V gene data show CDR1 as DFQATT and CDR2 as SNEGSKA (reference sequence). Trimming removed 5 bases from V and 7 bases from J, with 17 bases in between. CDR3 DNA sequence: TGCAGTGCTCCCACGGGGGTCGAATGGACCCAGTACTTC. As protein: CSAPTGVEWTQYF.

The rearrangement joins TRBV6-2 or TRBV6-3 to TRBJ2-1; D might be TRBD2 (6 bases). The CDR3 extends over 16 amino acids. CDR1 and CDR2 from the germline V gene are MNHEY and SVGEGT. Trimming left V 2 bases short and J 6 bases short, with 17 bases between. CDR3 protein: CASSYGTQRSLNEQFF. The CDR3 DNA reads TGTGCCAGCAGTTACGGGACTCAACGATCCCTCAATGAGCAGTTCTTC.

The rearrangement joins TRBV28 to TRBJ1-6; 9 bases are shared with TRBD1. The CDR3 length is 17 residues. CDR1 and CDR2 (germline): MDHEN, SYDVKM. The ends lost 7 bases at V and 4 bases at J; junction bases unmatched: 11. CDR3: CASKGGRGTGYNSPLHF. The CDR3 DNA reads as TGTGCCAGCAAGGGGGGTAGAGGGACAGGGTATAATTCACCCCTCCACTTT.

V gene TRBV13 combines with J gene TRBJ2-5, with D maybe TRBD1 (5 bases). The CDR3 sequence is 13 residues long. Germline V gene lookup returns CDR1 PRHDT and CDR2 FYEKMQ (reference sequence). V was shortened by 3 bases and J by 5 bases, with 10 bases between the two germline ends. CDR3 sequence: CASSFLQVETQYF. Written as DNA, the CDR3 is TGTGCCAGCAGCTTCTTACAGGTGGAGACCCAGTACTTC.

The chain recombines TRBV6-2 or TRBV6-3 with TRBJ2-1; 11 bases agree with TRBD1. The CDR3 extends over 16 amino acids. J lost 3 bases, V lost 6 bases, and 7 bases had no gene match. CDR1 and CDR2 from the germline V gene are MNHEY and SVGEGT. CDR3 amino acids: CASRAQGQGDYNEQFF. In nucleotides, the CDR3 is TGTGCCAGCAGAGCTCAGGGACAGGGGGACTACAATGAGCAGTTCTTC.